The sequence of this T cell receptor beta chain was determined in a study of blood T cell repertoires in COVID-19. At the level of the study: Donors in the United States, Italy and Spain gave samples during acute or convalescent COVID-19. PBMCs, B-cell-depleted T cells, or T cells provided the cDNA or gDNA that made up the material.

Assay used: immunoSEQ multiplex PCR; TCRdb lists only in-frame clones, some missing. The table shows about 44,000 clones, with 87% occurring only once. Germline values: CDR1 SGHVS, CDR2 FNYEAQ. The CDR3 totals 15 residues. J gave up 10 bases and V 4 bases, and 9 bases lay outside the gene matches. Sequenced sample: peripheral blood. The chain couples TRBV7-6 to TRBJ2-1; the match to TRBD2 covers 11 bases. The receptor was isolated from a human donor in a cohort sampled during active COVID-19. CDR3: CASSSVSGRAGEQFF. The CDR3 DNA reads TGTGCCAGCAGCTCAGTTAGCGGGAGGGCCGGAGAGCAGTTCTTC.